This T cell receptor beta chain was captured by sequencing in a study of blood T cell repertoires in COVID-19. Overall study: Italy, Spain and the United States were the sources of the convalescent and acute COVID-19 samples. From T cells, B-cell-depleted T cells, or PBMCs came the material, which was cDNA or gDNA.

V lost 1 base and J 6 bases, leaving 9 bases between the germline ends. Germline CDR1 is LGHDT and CDR2 is YNNKEL (reference sequence). This CDR3 spans 13 amino acids. How the authors handled the data: Reference gene primer amplification gave estimated nucleated cell counts. The assay was immunoSEQ multiplex PCR, and TCRdb's table has in-frame clones only and misses some. That table supplies the V and J calls and clone size; D and trimming were determined from the DNA. The sample consists of under 200,000 clones, 65% to 90% of them appearing once. The sequence was obtained from a man between 60 and 70 years old with acute or convalescent COVID-19. The chain combines TRBV3-1 (or the pseudogene TRBV3-2) with TRBJ1-1; D perhaps matches TRBD1 (6 bases). Sequences were obtained from peripheral blood. DNA of the CDR3: TGTGCCAGCAGCCAAGCAGGGGTAGCTGAAGCTTTCTTT. Its translation is CASSQAGVAEAFF.